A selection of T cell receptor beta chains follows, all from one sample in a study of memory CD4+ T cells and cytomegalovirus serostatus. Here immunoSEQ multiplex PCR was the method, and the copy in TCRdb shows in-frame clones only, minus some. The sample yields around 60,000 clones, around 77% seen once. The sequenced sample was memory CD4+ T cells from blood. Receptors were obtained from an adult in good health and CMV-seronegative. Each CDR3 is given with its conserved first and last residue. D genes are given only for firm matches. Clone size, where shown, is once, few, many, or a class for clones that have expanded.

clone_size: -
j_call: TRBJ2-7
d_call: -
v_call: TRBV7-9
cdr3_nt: TGTGCCAGCAGCTTATATCGGGACTTAAACTACGAGCAGTACTTC
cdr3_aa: CASSLYRDLNYEQYF

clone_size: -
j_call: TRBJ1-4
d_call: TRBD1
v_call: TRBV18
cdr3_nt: TGTGCCAGCTCAGTCCGACAGGGCGAGAATGAAAAACTGTTTTTT
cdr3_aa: CASSVRQGENEKLFF

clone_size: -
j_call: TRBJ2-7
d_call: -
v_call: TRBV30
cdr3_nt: TGTGCCTGGAGTCAGCGTCACGAGCAGTACTTC
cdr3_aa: CAWSQRHEQYF

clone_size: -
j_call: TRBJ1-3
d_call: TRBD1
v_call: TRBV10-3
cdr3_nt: TGTGCCATCAGTGGGGGACAGAGCTCTGGAAACACCATATATTTT
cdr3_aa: CAISGGQSSGNTIYF

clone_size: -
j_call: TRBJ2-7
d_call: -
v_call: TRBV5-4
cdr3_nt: TGTGCCAGCAGCCATAGGGGGTACGAGCAGTACTTC
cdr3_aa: CASSHRGYEQYF

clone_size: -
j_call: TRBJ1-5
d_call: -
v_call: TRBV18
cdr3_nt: TGTGCCAGCTCTGACAGCTACAATCAGCCCCAGCATTTT
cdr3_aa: CASSDSYNQPQHF

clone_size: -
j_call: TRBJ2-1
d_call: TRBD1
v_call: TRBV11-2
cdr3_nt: TGTGCCAGCAGCTCCACCTGGGAGGTCAGGGGGCATGAGCAGTTCTTC
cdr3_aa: CASSSTWEVRGHEQFF

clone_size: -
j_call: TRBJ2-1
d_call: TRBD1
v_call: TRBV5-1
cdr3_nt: TGCGCCAGCACTGGACAGGGTAGTTTCGGTGAGCAGTTCTTC
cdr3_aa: CASTGQGSFGEQFF

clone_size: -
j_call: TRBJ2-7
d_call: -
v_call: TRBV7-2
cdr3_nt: TGTGCCAGCAGCTTAGAAAGGGTAGCCTCCTACGAGCAGTACTTC
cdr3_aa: CASSLERVASYEQYF

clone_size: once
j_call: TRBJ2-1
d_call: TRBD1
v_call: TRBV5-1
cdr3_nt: TGCGCCAGCAGCCCGAGACCGGGACAGGCGAACTACAATGAGCAGTTCTTC
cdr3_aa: CASSPRPGQANYNEQFF

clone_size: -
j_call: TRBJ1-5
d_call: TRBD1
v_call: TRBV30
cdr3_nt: TGTGCCTGGAGTGTAGAGGGGACAGGTAAACAGCCCCAGCATTTT
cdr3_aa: CAWSVEGTGKQPQHF

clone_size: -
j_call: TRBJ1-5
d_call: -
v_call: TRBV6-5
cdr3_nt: TGTGCCAGCAGCAAACAGGGAAATAATCAGCCCCAGCATTTT
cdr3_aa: CASSKQGNNQPQHF

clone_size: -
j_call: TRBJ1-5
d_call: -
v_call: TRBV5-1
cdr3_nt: TGCGCCAGCAGCCTAGGATTCGGACAGCTCAATCAGCCCCAGCATTTT
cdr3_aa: CASSLGFGQLNQPQHF

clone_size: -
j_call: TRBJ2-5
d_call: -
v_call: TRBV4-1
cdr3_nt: TGCGCCAGCAGCCAGGTAGTTCAGGAGACCCAGTACTTC
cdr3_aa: CASSQVVQETQYF

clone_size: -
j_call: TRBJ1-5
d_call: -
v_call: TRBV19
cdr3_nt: TGTGCCAGTAGTATAACAGGAGGAGGACAGCCCCAGCATTTT
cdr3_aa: CASSITGGGQPQHF

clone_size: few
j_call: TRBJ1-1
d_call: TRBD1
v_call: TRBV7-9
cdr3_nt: TGTGCCAGCAGCCGGGACAGGGGGTTACACCCCGAAGCTTTCTTT
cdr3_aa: CASSRDRGLHPEAFF

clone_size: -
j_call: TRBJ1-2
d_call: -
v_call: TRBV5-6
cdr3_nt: TGTGCCAGCAGCTTCATCGGGTATGGCTACACCTTC
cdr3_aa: CASSFIGYGYTF

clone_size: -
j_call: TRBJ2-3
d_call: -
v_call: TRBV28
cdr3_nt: TGTGCCAGCAGTTTGGGGCAACTCACAGATACGCAGTATTTT
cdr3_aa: CASSLGQLTDTQYF

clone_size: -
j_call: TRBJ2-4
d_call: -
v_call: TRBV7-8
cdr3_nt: TGTGCCAGCAGCAGAGACAGTTACCCCCTAGCCAAAAACATTCAGTACTTC
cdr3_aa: CASSRDSYPLAKNIQYF

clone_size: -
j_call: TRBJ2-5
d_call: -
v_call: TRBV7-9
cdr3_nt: TGTGCCAGCAGCTCTAGACTTGTCCAAGAGACCCAGTACTTC
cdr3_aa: CASSSRLVQETQYF

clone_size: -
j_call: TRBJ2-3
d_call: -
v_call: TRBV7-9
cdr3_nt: TGTGCCAGCAGCGGCCGGGGGCAGGCTTTAACAGATACGCAGTATTTT
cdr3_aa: CASSGRGQALTDTQYF

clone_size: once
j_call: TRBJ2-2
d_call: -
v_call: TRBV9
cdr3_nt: TGTGCCAGCAGCGTAGATGCCGGGGAGCTGTTTTTT
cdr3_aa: CASSVDAGELFF

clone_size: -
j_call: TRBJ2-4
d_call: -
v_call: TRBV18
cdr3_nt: TGTGCCAGCTCACCAGAGGGGAGCGCCAAAAACATTCAGTACTTC
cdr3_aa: CASSPEGSAKNIQYF

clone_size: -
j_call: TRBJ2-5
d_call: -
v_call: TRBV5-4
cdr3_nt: TGTGCCAGCAGCTCGGACTCTTTCCAAGAGACCCAGTACTTC
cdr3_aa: CASSSDSFQETQYF

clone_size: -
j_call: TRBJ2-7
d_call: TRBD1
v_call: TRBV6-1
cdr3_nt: TGTGCCAGCAGTGACCCGCGCAGGGGGAGCTACGAGCAGTACTTC
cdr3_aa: CASSDPRRGSYEQYF

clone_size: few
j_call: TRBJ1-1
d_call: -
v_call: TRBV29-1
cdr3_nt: TGCAGCGTTGCATGGGGGGCCGCTGAAGCTTTCTTT
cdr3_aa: CSVAWGAAEAFF

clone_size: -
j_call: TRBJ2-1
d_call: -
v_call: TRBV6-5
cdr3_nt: TGTGCCAGCAGACTGAACTACAATGAGCAGTTCTTC
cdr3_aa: CASRLNYNEQFF

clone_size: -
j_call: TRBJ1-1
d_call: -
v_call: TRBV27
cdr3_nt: TGTGCCAGCAGTTTAAATGCAGGGAGGAACACTGAAGCTTTCTTT
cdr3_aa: CASSLNAGRNTEAFF

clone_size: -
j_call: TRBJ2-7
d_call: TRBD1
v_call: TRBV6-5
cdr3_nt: TGTGCCAGCAGGCGTTCCGGGACAGCCTACGAGCAGTACTTC
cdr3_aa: CASRRSGTAYEQYF

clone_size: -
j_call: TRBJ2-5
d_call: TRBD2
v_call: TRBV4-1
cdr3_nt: TGCGCCAGCAGCCAAGATGGGACTAGGGGCGAGACCCAGTACTTC
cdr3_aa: CASSQDGTRGETQYF